Listed here are 5 T cell receptor beta chains from one sample, sequenced in a study of cytomegalovirus exposure and HLA in healthy donors. Generated by immunoSEQ multiplex PCR, the TCRdb table keeps only in-frame clones and is missing some. The sample gives 80,000 to 100,000 clones, roughly 87% of which show up once; roughly 4% is in the top ten. Sequenced material: PBMCs. All receptors derive from a young woman in good health and CMV-seronegative.

The chain combines TRBV7-3 with TRBJ1-2, with a possible D match to TRBD1 (6 bases). The CDR3 loop spans 15 amino acids. Trimming left V 0 bases short and J 4 bases short, with 12 bases between. Per germline, CDR1 SGHTA and CDR2 FQGTGA. CDR3 in DNA: TGTGCCAGCAGCTTAACCCCAGGGGCGAGCTATGGCTACACCTTC. It specifies CASSLTPGASYGYTF.

V usage is TRBV29-1 and J usage is TRBJ2-4, with D possibly TRBD2 on 5 matching bases. Trimming stripped 2 bases from V and 8 bases from J, with 10 bases between. Germline V gene lookup returns CDR1 SQVTM and CDR2 ANQGSEA. The CDR3 totals 12 residues. The CDR3 DNA is TGCAGCGTTGAATTCGGAGGTGACATTCAGTACTTC. Translated, it gives CSVEFGGDIQYF.

A single count supports this clone. The chain carries TRBV7-3 and TRBJ2-7; 9 bases map to TRBD2. J was trimmed by 5 bases and V by 5 bases; bases with no gene match: 10. This CDR3 spans 15 amino acids. Germline V gives CDR1 SGHTA, CDR2 FQGTGA. The CDR3 sequence: CASSPDLAGYDEQYF. The DNA for the CDR3 is TGTGCCAGCAGCCCCGATCTAGCGGGATATGACGAGCAGTACTTC.

The count of this clone is one. V usage is TRBV5-6 and J usage is TRBJ2-3, with a tentative D call TRBD2 (5 bases). The CDR3 has 12 amino acids. Trimming took off 6 bases at V and 6 bases at J, with 11 bases between the two ends. CDR1 is SGHDT, CDR2 YYEEEE, per germline. The CDR3, as DNA: TGTGCCAGCACCCTCACGGGGGATACGCAGTATTTT. Protein sequence: CASTLTGDTQYF.

The chain couples TRBV9 to TRBJ2-2, with 7 bases that match TRBD2. CDR1 is SGDLS and CDR2 is YYNGEE in the germline V gene. With 4 bases clipped from V and 0 bases from J, the junction kept 6 bases outside the gene matches. The CDR3 contains 16 residues. The CDR3, as DNA: TGTGCCAGCAGCCCCATGGCGGGGGCGAACACCGGGGAGCTGTTTTTT. Its translation: CASSPMAGANTGELFF.